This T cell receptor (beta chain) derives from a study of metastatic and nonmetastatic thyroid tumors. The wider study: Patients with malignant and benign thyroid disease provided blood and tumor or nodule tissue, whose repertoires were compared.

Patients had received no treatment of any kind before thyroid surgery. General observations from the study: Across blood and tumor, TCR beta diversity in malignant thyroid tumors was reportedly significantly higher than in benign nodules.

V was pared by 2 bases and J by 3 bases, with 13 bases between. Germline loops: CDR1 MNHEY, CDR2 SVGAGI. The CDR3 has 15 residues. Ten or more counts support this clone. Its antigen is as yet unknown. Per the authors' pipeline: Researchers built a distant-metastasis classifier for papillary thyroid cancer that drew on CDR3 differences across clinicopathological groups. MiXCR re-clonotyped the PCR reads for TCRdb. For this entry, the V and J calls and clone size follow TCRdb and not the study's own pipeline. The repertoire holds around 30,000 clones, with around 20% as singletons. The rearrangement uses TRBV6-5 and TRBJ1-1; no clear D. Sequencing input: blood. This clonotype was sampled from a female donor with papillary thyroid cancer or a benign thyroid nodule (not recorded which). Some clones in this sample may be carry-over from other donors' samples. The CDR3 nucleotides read TGTGCCAGCAGTTACATGGAGGGTTCGGACACTGAAGCTTTCTTT. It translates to CASSYMEGSDTEAFF.